The T cell receptor (beta chain) described here comes from a study of yellow fever vaccine responses in identical twins. Whole-study findings and limits: A vaccine T cell response that seemed partly convergent and partly personalized was reported in twins.

TCRdb reprocessed the RT-PCR reads via MiXCR and lists one record per CDR3 protein. The sample consists of about 19,000 distinct CDR3 sequences, under 70% of them appearing once. Notes on this clonotype: Its antigen remains unidentified.

The sequence derives from a woman aged 18-29 years who received the yellow fever vaccine. The input for sequencing was T cells from blood (PBMCs), unsorted or a sorted subset (not recorded which), taken before or after yellow fever vaccination (not recorded which).

The CDR3 nucleotides are TGTGCCAGCAGTGACTGGTCTAGCGGGAGGGCCGTGAACAATGAGCAGTTCTTC. Its translation: CASSDWSSGRAVNNEQFF. The chain recombines TRBV2 with TRBJ2-1; 12 bases map to TRBD2. The CDR3 has 18 residues. The germline V gene encodes CDR1 SNHLY and CDR2 FYNNEI. V gave up 3 bases and J gave up 5 bases; unmatched junction bases: 11. The full variable domain, with the rest looked up from reference TRBV2 and TRBJ2-1, is EPEVTQTPSHQVTQMGQEVILRCVPISNHLYFYWYRQILGQKVEFLVSFYNNEISEKSEIFDDQFSVERPDGSNFTLKIRSTKLEDSAMYFCASSDWSSGRAVNNEQFFGPGTRLTVL.